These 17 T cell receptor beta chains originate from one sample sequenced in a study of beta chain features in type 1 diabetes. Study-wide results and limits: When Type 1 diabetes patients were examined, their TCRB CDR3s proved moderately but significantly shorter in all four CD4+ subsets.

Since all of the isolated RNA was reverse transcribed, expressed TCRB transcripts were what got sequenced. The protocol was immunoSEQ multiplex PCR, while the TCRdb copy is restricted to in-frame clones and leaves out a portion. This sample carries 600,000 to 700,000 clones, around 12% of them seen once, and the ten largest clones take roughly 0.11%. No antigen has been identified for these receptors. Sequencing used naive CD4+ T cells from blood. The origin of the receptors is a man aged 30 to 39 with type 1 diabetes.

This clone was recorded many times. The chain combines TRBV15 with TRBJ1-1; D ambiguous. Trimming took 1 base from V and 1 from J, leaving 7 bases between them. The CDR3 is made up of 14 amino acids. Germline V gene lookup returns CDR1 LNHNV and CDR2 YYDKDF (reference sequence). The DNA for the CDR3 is TGTGCCACCAGCAGAGCCCCCGGGAACACTGAAGCTTTCTTT. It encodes CATSRAPGNTEAFF.

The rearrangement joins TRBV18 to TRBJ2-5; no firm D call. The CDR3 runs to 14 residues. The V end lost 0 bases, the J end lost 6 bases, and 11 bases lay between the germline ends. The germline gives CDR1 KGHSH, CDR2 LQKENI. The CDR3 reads CASSPPTPFQTQYF. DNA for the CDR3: TGTGCCAGCTCACCACCAACTCCGTTTCAGACCCAGTACTTC.

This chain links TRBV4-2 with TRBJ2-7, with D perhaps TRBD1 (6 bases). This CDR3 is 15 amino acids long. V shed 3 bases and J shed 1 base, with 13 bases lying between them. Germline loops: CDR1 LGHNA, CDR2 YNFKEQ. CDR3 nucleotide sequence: TGTGCCAGCAGCCAGGCGAGACAGGTGTCCTACGAGCAGTACTTC. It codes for CASSQARQVSYEQYF.

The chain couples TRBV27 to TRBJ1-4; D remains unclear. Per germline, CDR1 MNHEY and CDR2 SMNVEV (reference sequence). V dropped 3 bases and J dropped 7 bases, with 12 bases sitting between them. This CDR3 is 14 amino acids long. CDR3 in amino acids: CASSFRFGGEKLFF. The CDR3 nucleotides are TGTGCCAGCAGTTTTAGGTTCGGAGGTGAAAAACTGTTTTTT.

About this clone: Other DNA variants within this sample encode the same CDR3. CDR3 protein: CASSLVDTQYF. The CDR3 DNA reads TGTGCCAGCAGCTTAGTTGATACGCAGTATTTT. This chain connects TRBV13 to TRBJ2-3; no reliable D call. In germline, CDR1 is PRHDT, CDR2 FYEKMQ (reference sequence). Between the trimmed V and J ends, which lost 1 base and 6 bases, there was a span of 2 bases. This CDR3 comprises 11 residues.

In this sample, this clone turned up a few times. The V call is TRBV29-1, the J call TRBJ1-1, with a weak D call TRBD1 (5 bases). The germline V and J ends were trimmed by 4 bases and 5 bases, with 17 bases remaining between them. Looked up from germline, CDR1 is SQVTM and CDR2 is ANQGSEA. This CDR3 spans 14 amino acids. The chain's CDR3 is CSVGRLTENTEAFF. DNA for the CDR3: TGCAGCGTTGGAAGGCTGACAGAGAATACTGAAGCTTTCTTT.

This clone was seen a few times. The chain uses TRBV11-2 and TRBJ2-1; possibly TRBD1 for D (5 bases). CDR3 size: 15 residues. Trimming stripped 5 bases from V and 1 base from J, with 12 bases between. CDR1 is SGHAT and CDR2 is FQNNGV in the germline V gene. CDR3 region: CASSPLRGSYNEQFF. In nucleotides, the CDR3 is TGTGCCAGCAGCCCCCTTAGGGGATCCTACAATGAGCAGTTCTTC.

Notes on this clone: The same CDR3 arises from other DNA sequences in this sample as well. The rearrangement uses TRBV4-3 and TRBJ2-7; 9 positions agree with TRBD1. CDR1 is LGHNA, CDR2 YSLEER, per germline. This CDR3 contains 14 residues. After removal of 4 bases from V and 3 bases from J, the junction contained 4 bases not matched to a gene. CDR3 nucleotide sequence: TGCGCCAGCAGCCTAGGACAGGGGCACTACGAGCAGTACTTC. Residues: CASSLGQGHYEQYF.

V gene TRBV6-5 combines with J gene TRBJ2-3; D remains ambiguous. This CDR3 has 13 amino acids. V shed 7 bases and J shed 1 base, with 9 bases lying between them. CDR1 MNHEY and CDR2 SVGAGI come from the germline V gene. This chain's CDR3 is CASTIAGTDTQYF. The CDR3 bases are TGTGCCAGCACCATAGCTGGCACAGATACGCAGTATTTT.

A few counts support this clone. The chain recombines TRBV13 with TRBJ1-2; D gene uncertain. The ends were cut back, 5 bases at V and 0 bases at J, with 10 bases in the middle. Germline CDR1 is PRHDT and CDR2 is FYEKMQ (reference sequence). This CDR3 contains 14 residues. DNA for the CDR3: TGTGCCAGCAGCCGGGGTGAGGCTAACTATGGCTACACCTTC. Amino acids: CASSRGEANYGYTF. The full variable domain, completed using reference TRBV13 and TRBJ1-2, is AAGVIQSPRHLIKEKRETATLKCYPIPRHDTVYWYQQGPGQDPQFLISFYEKMQSDKGSIPDRFSAQQFSDYHSELNMSSLELGDSALYFCASSRGEANYGYTFGSGTRLTVV.

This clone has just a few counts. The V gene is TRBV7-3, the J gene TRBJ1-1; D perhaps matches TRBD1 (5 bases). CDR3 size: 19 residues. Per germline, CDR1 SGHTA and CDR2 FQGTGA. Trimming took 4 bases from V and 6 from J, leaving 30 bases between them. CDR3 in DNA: TGTGCCAGCAGCTCCCCTCTGAACGGGGGGTCCTGGGCCGTCCCTGAAGCTTTCTTT. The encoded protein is CASSSPLNGGSWAVPEAFF.

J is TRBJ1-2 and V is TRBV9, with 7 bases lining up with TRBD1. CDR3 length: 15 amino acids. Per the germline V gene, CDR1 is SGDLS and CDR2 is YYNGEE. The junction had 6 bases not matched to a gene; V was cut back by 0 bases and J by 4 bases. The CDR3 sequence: CASSVGRDRPYGYTF. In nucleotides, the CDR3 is TGTGCCAGCAGCGTAGGCCGGGACAGACCCTATGGCTACACCTTC.

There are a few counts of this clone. As DNA, the CDR3 is TGTGCCACAAGTTCCGGACAGGGGAGCTCCTACGAGCAGTACTTC. Protein product: CATSSGQGSSYEQYF. The chain links TRBV6-6 to TRBJ2-7, with 9 bases aligning to TRBD1. CDR1 is MNHNY, CDR2 SVGAGI, per germline (reference sequence). CDR3 length equals 15 residues. Trimming at V came to 10 bases and at J to 0 bases, leaving 10 bases not matched to a gene.

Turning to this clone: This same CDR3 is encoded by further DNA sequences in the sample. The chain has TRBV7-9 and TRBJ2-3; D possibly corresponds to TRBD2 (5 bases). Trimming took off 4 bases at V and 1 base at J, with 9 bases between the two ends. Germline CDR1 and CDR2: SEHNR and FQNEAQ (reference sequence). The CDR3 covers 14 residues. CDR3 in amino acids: CASSSGLGTDTQYF. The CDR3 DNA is TGTGCCAGCAGCTCAGGACTGGGCACAGATACGCAGTATTTT.

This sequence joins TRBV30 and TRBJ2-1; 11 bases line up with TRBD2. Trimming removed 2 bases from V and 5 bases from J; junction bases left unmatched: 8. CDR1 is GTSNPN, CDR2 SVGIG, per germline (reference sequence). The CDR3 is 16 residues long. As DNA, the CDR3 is TGTGCCTGGAGTTTGACCGGGACTAGCGGTAACAATGAGCAGTTCTTC. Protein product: CAWSLTGTSGNNEQFF.

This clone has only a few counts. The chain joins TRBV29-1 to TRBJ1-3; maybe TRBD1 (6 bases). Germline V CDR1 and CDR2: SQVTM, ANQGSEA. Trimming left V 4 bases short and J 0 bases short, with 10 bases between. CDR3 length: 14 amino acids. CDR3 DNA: TGCAGCGTTGCTGGCAGGGGCTCTGGAAACACCATATATTTT. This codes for CSVAGRGSGNTIYF.

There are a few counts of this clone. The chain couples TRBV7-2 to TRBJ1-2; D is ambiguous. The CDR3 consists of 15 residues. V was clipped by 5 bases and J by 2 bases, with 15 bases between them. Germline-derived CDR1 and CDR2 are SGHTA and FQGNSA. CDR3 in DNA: TGTGCCAGCAGCCAACACGTGGTAGAGAACTATGGCTACACCTTC. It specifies CASSQHVVENYGYTF.